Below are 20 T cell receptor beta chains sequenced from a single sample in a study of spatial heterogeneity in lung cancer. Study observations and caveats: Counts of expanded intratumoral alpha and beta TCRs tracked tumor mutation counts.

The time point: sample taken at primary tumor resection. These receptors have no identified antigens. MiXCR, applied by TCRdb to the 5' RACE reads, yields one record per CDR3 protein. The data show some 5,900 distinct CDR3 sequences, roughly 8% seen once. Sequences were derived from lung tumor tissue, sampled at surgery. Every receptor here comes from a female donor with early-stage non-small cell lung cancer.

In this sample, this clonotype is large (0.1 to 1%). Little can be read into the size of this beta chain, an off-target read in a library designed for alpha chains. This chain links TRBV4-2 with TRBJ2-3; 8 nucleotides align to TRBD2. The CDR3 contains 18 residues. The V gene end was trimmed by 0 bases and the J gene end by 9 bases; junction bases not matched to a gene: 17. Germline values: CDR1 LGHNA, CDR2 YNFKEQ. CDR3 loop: CASSQEAVGGGGFGTQYF. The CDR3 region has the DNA TGTGCCAGCAGCCAAGAGGCTGTCGGGGGGGGCGGTTTCGGAACGCAGTATTTT.

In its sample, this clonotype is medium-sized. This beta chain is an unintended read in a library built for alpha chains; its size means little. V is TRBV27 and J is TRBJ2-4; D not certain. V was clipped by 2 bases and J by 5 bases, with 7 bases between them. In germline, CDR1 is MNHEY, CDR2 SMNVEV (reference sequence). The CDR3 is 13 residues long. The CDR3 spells CASSLTRENIQYF. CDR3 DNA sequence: TGTGCCAGCAGTTTAACCAGAGAAAACATTCAGTACTTC.

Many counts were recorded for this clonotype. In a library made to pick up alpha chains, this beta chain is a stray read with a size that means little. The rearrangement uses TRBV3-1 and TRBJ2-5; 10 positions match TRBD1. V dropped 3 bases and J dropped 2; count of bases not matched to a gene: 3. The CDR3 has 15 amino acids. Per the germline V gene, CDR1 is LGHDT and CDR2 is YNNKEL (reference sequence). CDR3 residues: CASSHRDRGQETQYF. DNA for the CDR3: TGTGCCAGCAGCCACCGGGACAGGGGACAAGAGACCCAGTACTTC.

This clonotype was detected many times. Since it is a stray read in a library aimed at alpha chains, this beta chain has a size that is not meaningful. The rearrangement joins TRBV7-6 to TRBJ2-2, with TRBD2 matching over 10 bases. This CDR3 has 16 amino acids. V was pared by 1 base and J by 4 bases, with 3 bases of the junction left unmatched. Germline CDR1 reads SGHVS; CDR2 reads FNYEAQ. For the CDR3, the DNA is TGTGCCAGCAGCTTAGTCCTAGCGGGGGTCACCGGGGAGCTGTTTTTT. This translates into CASSLVLAGVTGELFF.

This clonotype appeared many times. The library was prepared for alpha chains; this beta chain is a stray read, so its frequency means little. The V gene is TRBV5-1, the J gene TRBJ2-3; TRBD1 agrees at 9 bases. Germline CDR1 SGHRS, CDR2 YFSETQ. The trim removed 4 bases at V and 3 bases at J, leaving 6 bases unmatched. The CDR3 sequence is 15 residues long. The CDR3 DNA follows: TGCGCCAGCAGCCGCGGGACAGGGAGTACAGATACGCAGTATTTT. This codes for CASSRGTGSTDTQYF.

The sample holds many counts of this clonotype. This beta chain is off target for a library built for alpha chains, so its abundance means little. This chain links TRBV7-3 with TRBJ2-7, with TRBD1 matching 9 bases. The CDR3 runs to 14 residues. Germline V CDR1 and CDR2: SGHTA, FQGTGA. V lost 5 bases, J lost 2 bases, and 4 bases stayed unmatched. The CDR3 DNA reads TGTGCCAGCAGCAAGGACAGGGGTGCCTACGAGCAGTACTTC. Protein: CASSKDRGAYEQYF.

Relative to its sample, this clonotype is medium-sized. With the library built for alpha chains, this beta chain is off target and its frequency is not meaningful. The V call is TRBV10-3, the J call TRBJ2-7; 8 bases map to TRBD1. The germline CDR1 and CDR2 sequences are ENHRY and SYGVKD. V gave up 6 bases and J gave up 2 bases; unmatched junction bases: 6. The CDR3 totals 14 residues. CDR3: CAIRSGQEPYEQYF. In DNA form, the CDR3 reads TGTGCCATCAGGTCGGGACAGGAACCCTACGAGCAGTACTTC.

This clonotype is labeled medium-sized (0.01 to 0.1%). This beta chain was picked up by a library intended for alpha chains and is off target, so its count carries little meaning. The CDR3 reads CASRALGGYEQYF. The DNA for the CDR3 is TGTGCCAGCAGAGCTCTAGGGGGGTACGAGCAGTACTTC. This chain links TRBV6-6 with TRBJ2-7; D assignment may be TRBD1 or TRBD2 (6 bases each). Looked up from germline, CDR1 is MNHNY and CDR2 is SVGAGI (reference sequence). V dropped 6 bases and J dropped 4 bases, with 13 bases sitting between them. The CDR3 is 13 amino acids.

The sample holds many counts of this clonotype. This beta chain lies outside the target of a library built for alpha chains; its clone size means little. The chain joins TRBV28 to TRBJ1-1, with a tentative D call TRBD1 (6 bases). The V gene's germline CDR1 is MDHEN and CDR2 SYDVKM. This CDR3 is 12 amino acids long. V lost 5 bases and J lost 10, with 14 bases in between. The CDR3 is CASSPWDKGAFF. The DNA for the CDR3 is TGTGCCAGCAGTCCCTGGGACAAAGGAGCTTTCTTT.

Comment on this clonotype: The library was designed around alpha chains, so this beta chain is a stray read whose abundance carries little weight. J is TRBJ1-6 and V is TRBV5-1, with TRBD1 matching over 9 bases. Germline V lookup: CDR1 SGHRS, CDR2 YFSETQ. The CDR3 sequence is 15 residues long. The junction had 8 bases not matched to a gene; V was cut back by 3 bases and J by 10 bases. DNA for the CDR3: TGCGCCAGCAGCTCACCGGGACAGGGAGGATCACCCCTCCACTTT. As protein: CASSSPGQGGSPLHF.

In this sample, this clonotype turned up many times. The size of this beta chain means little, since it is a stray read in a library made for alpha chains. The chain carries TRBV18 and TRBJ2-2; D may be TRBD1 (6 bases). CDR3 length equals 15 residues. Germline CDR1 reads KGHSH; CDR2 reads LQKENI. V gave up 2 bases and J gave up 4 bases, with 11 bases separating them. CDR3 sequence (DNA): TGTGCCAGCTCACCAGGGCAGGGGAGCACCGGGGAGCTGTTTTTT. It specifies CASSPGQGSTGELFF.

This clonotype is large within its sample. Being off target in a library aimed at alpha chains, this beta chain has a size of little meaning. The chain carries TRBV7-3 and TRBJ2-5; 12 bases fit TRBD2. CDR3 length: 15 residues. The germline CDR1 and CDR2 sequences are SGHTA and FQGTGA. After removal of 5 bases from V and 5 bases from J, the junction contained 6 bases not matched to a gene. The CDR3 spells CASSASGGAGETQYF. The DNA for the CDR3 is TGTGCCAGCAGCGCTAGCGGGGGGGCAGGCGAGACCCAGTACTTC.

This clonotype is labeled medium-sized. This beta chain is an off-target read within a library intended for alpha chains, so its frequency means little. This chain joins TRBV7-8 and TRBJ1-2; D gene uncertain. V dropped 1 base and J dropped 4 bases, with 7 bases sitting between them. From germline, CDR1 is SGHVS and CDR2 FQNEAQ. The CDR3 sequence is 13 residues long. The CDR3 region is CASSLGLFYGYTF. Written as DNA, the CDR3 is TGTGCCAGCAGCTTAGGACTGTTCTATGGCTACACCTTC.

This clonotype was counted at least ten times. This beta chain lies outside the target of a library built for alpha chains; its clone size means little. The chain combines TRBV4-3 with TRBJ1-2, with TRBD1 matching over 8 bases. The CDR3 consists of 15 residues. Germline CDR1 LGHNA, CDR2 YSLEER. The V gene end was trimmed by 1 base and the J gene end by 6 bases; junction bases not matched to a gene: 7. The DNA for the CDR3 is TGCGCCAGCAGCCAAGTCTCCGGACAGGGAAATGGCTACACCTTC. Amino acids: CASSQVSGQGNGYTF.

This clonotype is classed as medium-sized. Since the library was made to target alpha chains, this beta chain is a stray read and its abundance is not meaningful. The CDR3 region is CSALGDWGNEQFF. The CDR3 region has the DNA TGCAGTGCCCTAGGGGATTGGGGGAATGAGCAGTTCTTC. V usage is TRBV20-1 and J usage is TRBJ2-1, with D perhaps being TRBD1 or TRBD2 (5 bases each). This CDR3 region has 13 residues. The germline gives CDR1 DFQATT, CDR2 SNEGSKA (reference sequence). The V end lost 6 bases, the J end lost 7 bases, and 16 bases lay between the germline ends.

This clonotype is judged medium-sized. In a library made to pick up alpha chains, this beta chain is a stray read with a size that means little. CDR3 DNA sequence: TGTGCCAGCAGCCTACGGGCTAGCGGGAGTGTAGATACGCAGTATTTT. Protein sequence: CASSLRASGSVDTQYF. The chain uses TRBV7-9 and TRBJ2-3, with 10 positions matching TRBD2. This CDR3 has 16 amino acids. Unmatched junction bases numbered 10, after V lost 5 bases and J lost 5 bases. CDR1 SEHNR and CDR2 FQNEAQ come from the germline V gene (reference sequence).

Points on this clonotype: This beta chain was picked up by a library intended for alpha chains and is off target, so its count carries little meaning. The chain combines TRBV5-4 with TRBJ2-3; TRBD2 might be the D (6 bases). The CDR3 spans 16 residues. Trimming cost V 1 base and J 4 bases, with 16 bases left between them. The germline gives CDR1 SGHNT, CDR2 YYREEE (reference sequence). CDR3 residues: CASSLRRRDGADTQYF. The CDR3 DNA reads TGTGCCAGCAGCTTGCGACGGAGGGATGGGGCAGATACGCAGTATTTT.

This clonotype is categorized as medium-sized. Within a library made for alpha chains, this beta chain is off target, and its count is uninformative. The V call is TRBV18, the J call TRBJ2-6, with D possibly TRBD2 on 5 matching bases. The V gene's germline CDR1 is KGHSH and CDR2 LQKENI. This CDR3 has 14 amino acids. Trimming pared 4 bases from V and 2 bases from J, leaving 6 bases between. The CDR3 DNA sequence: TGTGCCAGCTCACTCGGGGCTGGGGCCAACGTCCTGACTTTC. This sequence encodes CASSLGAGANVLTF.

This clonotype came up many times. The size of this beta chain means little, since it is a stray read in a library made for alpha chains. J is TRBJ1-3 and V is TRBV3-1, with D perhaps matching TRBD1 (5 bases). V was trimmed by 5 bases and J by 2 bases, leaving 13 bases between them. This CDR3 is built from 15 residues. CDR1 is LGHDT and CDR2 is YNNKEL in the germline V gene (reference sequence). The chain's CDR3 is CASSTTGGAGNTIYF. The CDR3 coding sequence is TGTGCCAGCAGCACAACAGGAGGTGCTGGAAACACCATATATTTT.

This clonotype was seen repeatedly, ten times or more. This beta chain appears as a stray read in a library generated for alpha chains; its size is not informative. The CDR3 bases are TGTGCCAGCAGTTACGGAGGGAGCTCTGGGGCCAACGTCCTGACTTTC. Translating it yields CASSYGGSSGANVLTF. The chain links TRBV6-6 to TRBJ2-6; D is perhaps TRBD2 (6 bases). V was cut by 2 bases and J by 0 bases, with 8 bases left in between. This CDR3 has 16 amino acids. Germline CDR1 reads MNHNY; CDR2 reads SVGAGI (reference sequence).